What follows are 8 T cell receptor beta chains derived from one specimen sequenced in a study of blood T cell repertoires in COVID-19. Libraries were prepared by immunoSEQ multiplex PCR; TCRdb keeps only in-frame clonotypes and omits some of them. Found here are some 170,000 clones, roughly 85% of them singletons; the top ten hold roughly 25%. The sample taken for sequencing was peripheral blood. These receptor sequences come from a woman in her 70s with acute or convalescent COVID-19.

At least ten counts were recorded for this clone. The CDR3 DNA is TGTGCCAGCAGCGGGACAAGCTATGGCTACACCTTC. Translated, it gives CASSGTSYGYTF. The chain carries TRBV2 and TRBJ1-2; perhaps TRBD1 as D (6 bases). This CDR3 comprises 12 residues. Germline lookup yields CDR1 SNHLY and CDR2 FYNNEI. V was clipped by 6 bases and J by 4 bases, with 9 bases between them.

This clone showed up just a few times. The chain uses TRBV3-1 (or the pseudogene TRBV3-2) and TRBJ2-7; 7 bases align to TRBD2. The CDR3 loop spans 15 amino acids. The junction had 9 bases not matched to a gene; V was cut back by 1 base and J by 6 bases. Per germline, CDR1 LGHDT and CDR2 YNNKEL (reference sequence). CDR3 region: CASSQGPLTSSEQYF. CDR3 nucleotides: TGTGCCAGCAGCCAAGGCCCCCTGACTAGCTCCGAGCAGTACTTC.

This chain uses TRBV24-1 with TRBJ2-3; a weak D match, TRBD2 (6 bases). Germline assignment: CDR1 KGHDR and CDR2 SFDVKD. The CDR3 consists of 16 residues. Trimming left V 4 bases short and J 0 bases short, with 13 bases between. The CDR3 DNA reads as TGTGCCACCAGTGACCGTGGAGGGCAAAGCACAGATACGCAGTATTTT. It yields the protein CATSDRGGQSTDTQYF.

V is TRBV20-1 and J is TRBJ2-1, with 9 nucleotides matching TRBD2. CDR3 length equals 15 residues. CDR1 is DFQATT, CDR2 SNEGSKA, per germline (reference sequence). Losses at the gene ends were 3 bases for V and 8 bases for J; bases not matched to a gene: 11. As DNA, the CDR3 is TGCAGTGCTAGTTCAAAGGGACTAGCCCGTTATGAGCAGTTCTTC. It encodes CSASSKGLARYEQFF.

The chain recombines TRBV3-1 (or the pseudogene TRBV3-2) with TRBJ2-7, with TRBD1 matching over 11 bases. The trim removed 6 bases at V and 5 bases at J, leaving 6 bases unmatched. Germline V gene lookup returns CDR1 LGHDT and CDR2 YNNKEL (reference sequence). CDR3 length equals 14 residues. The DNA for the CDR3 is TGTGCCAGCAGTATGGACAGGGGGCGTGACGAGCAGTACTTC. Its translation is CASSMDRGRDEQYF.

This chain connects TRBV5-1 to TRBJ2-1; 10 nucleotides agree with TRBD2. Germline assignment: CDR1 SGHRS and CDR2 YFSETQ. The ends lost 7 bases at V and 5 bases at J; junction bases unmatched: 9. The CDR3 totals 15 residues. The DNA for the CDR3 is TGCGCCAGCGGGAAAGCGGGAGGGGTTCACAATGAGCAGTTCTTC. Translated, it gives CASGKAGGVHNEQFF.

The chain joins TRBV5-1 to TRBJ1-1, with D perhaps matching TRBD1 (6 bases). The CDR3 has 15 amino acids. Germline loops: CDR1 SGHRS, CDR2 YFSETQ. V lost 0 bases and J lost 2, with 11 bases in between. CDR3 sequence (DNA): TGCGCCAGCAGCTTGGGGGCACAGGGCAACACTGAAGCTTTCTTT. Encoded protein: CASSLGAQGNTEAFF.

In DNA, the CDR3 is TGTGCCAGCAGCCGCCGGGAGTCCAACACCGGGGAGCTGTTTTTT. Protein: CASSRRESNTGELFF. This chain joins TRBV5-8 and TRBJ2-2; tentative D call: TRBD2 (6 bases). The V and J ends lost 4 bases and 2 bases respectively, with 12 bases between them. The CDR3 extends over 15 amino acids. Looked up from germline, CDR1 is SGHTS and CDR2 is YDEGEE. The complete variable domain, with remaining parts taken from reference TRBV5-8 and TRBJ2-2, reads EAGVTQSPTHLIKTRGQQATLRCSPISGHTSVYWYQQALGLGLQFLLWYDEGEERNRGNFPPRFSGRQFPNYSSELNVNALELEDSALYLCASSRRESNTGELFFGEGSRLTVL.